These 3 T cell receptor beta chains were sequenced from one sample in a study of cytomegalovirus exposure and HLA in healthy donors. 13 Jbeta primers and 60 Vbeta primers were used for the PCR. Clones were sequenced by immunoSEQ multiplex PCR, and TCRdb holds only the in-frame ones, with some missing. The sample records 140,000 or so clones, roughly three fifths being singletons. Source material: PBMCs. These TCRs come from a male donor in good health and CMV-seronegative.

The sample holds many counts of this clone. CDR3 amino acids: CASSETSYEQYF. The CDR3 DNA follows: TGCGCCAGCAGTGAGACTTCCTACGAGCAGTACTTC. The gene calls are TRBV10-2 and TRBJ2-7; no clear D. Germline V gives CDR1 WSHSY, CDR2 SAAADI. Between the trimmed V and J ends, which lost 2 bases and 1 base, there was a span of 3 bases. This CDR3 spans 12 amino acids.

In this sample, this clone turned up a few times. V usage is TRBV15 and J usage is TRBJ1-1; no definite D call. Looked up from germline, CDR1 is LNHNV and CDR2 is YYDKDF (reference sequence). V was pared by 0 bases and J by 4 bases, with 9 bases between. The length of the CDR3 is 14 residues. The CDR3 spells CATSRDYGVTEAFF. The CDR3 DNA sequence: TGTGCCACCAGCAGAGATTACGGAGTCACTGAAGCTTTCTTT.

The genes are TRBV28 and TRBJ1-1; a weak D match, TRBD1 (5 bases). The CDR3 is 11 amino acids. V was pared by 11 bases and J by 2 bases, with 9 bases between. The germline V gene has CDR1 MDHEN and CDR2 SYDVKM. The CDR3 DNA reads as TGTGCCGGGGGGGGAAACACTGAAGCTTTCTTT. Amino acids: CAGGGNTEAFF.